The T cell receptor beta chain described here comes from a study of PD-1 blockade in classical Hodgkin lymphoma. Turning to the study itself: Patients were infused with nivolumab 3 mg/kg every 2 weeks.

As regards this clone: No antigen is known for it.

The V gene end was trimmed by 0 bases and the J gene end by 4 bases; junction bases not matched to a gene: 3. From germline, CDR1 is SGHRS and CDR2 YFSETQ. CDR3 length equals 15 residues. No patient escaped relapse after autologous stem cell transplantation, and brentuximab vedotin exposure varied. Study findings and constraints: Relative to healthy donors, newly diagnosed patients reportedly had lower baseline TCR diversity, which was reported as lower still in relapsed/refractory patients.

Sequencing used immunoSEQ multiplex PCR; TCRdb keeps in-frame clones, though not all of them. There are fewer than 50,000 clones in the sample; around nine tenths occur only once, and about 8.9% lies in the top ten. The starting material was peripheral blood mononuclear cells (PBMCs), obtained at baseline. This clonotype was obtained from a human donor with classical Hodgkin lymphoma. V usage is TRBV5-1 and J usage is TRBJ2-1; 8 nucleotides align to TRBD2. CDR3 sequence reads: CASSLDGRGYNEQFF. The CDR3 DNA follows: TGCGCCAGCAGCTTGGACGGGAGGGGTTACAATGAGCAGTTCTTC.